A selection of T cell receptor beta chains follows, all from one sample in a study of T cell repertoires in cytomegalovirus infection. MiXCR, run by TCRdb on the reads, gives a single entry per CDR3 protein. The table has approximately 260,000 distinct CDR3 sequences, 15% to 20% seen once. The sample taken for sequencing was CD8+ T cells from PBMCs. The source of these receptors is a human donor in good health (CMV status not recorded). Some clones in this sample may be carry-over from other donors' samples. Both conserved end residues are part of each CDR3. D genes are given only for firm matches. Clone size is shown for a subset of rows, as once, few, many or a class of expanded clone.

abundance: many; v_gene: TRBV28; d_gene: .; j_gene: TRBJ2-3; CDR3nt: TGTGCCAGCAGTTTACAGGCACCATCCTTAACAGATACGCAGTATTTT; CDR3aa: CASSLQAPSLTDTQYF
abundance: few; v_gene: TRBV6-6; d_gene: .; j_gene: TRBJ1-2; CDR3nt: TGTGCCAGCAGTTACGCGGTCGGGGGGCTTGACTATGGCTACACCTTC; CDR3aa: CASSYAVGGLDYGYTF
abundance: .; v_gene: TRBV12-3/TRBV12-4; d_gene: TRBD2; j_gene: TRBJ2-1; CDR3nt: TGTGCCAGCAGTCCTAGACTAGCGGGGGGGCCAAATGAGCAGTTCTTC; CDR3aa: CASSPRLAGGPNEQFF
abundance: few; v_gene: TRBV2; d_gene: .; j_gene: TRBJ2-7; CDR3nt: TGTGCCAGCAGTGAAGTGCCAGGGGCCGACGAGCAGTACTTC; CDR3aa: CASSEVPGADEQYF
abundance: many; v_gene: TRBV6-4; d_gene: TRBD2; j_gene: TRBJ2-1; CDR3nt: TGTGCCAGCAGTGACCAGACTAGCGGGGGGGGAAGTGAGCAGTTCTTC; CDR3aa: CASSDQTSGGGSEQFF
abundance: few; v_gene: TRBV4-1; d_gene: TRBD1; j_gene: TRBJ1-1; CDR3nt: TGCGCCAGCAGCTGGACAGGGTCCCCTTCTCGGAACACTGAAGCTTTCTTT; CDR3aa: CASSWTGSPSRNTEAFF
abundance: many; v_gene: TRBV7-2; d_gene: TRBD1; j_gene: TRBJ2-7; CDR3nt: TGTGCCAGCAGCTTTACAGGGGGCGACCCGTTCGAGCAGTACTTC; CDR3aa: CASSFTGGDPFEQYF
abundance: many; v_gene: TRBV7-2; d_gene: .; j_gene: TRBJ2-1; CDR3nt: TGTGCCAGCAGTCACCCTGAGAGGCTAACTTCCTACAATGAGCAGTTCTTC; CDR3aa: CASSHPERLTSYNEQFF
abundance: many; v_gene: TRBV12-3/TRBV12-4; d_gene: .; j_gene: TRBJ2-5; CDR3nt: TGTGCCAGCAGTTTCAGGCTAGCTGCGGGCCAAGAGACCCAGTACTTC; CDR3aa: CASSFRLAAGQETQYF
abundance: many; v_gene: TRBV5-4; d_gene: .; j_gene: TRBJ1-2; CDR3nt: TGTGCCAGCAGCTACAACGGACAGCCACTTAGGGGCTACACCTTC; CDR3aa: CASSYNGQPLRGYTF
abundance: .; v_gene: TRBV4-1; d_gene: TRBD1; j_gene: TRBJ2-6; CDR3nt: TGCGCCAGCAGCCAACAGACAGGGGTGATCTCTGGGGCCAACGTCCTGACTTTC; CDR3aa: CASSQQTGVISGANVLTF
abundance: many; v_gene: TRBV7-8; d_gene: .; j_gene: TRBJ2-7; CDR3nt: TGTGCCAGCAGCTTAGGGAGAAACTCCTACGAGCAGTACTTC; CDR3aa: CASSLGRNSYEQYF
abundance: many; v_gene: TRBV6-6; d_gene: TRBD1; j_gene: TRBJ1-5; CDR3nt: TGTGCCAGCAGTTACTTCGGGACAGGGACGATCAATCAGCCCCAGCATTTT; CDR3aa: CASSYFGTGTINQPQHF
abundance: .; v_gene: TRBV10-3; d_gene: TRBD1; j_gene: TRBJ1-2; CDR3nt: TGTGCCATCAGTGGGGGACAGAGCACCTATGGCTACACCTTC; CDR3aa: CAISGGQSTYGYTF
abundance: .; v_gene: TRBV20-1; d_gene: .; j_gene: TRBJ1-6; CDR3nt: TGCAGTGCTAGAGCTCACTCACCCCTCCACTTT; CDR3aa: CSARAHSPLHF
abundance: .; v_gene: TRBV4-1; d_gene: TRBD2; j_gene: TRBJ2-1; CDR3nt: TGCGCCAGCAGCCAGCTAGCGGGGGAGAATTCCTACAATGAGCAGTTCTTC; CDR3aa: CASSQLAGENSYNEQFF
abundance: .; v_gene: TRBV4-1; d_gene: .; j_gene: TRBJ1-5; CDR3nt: TGCGCCAGCAGCCAAGTCGTCTCCCAGCCCCAGCATTTT; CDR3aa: CASSQVVSQPQHF
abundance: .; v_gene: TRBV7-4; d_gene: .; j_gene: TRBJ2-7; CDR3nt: TGTGCCAGCAGCTTGGTGCAATACAGGGACAATGAGCAGTACTTC; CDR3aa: CASSLVQYRDNEQYF
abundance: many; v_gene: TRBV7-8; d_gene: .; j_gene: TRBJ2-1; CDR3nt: TGTGCCAGCAGCCCAGAGGCCTCATACAATGAGCAGTTCTTC; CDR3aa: CASSPEASYNEQFF
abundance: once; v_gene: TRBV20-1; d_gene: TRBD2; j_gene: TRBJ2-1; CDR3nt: TGCAGTGCTAGAGATCTCTACTACCCTAGCGGGGGGGCTGGACAGGAAAATGAGCAGTTCTTC; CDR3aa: CSARDLYYPSGGAGQENEQFF
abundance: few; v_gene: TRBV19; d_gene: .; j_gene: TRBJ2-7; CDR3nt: TGTGCCAGTAGAGGGGTCCACGAGCAGTACTTC; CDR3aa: CASRGVHEQYF
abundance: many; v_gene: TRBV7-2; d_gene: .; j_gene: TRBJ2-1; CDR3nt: TGTGCCAGCAGCCCACAGGTCACCCACAATGAGCAGTTCTTC; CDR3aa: CASSPQVTHNEQFF
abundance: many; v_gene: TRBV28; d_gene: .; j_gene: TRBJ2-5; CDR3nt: TGTGCCAGCAGTCCCCGGGGCACCCCGAGGGAAGAGACCCAGTACTTC; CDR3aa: CASSPRGTPREETQYF
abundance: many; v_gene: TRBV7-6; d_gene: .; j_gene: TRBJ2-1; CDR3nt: TGTGCCAGCACCGACATAGCATCCTACAATGAGCAGTTCTTC; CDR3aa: CASTDIASYNEQFF
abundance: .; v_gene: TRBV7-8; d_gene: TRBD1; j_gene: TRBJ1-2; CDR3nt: TGTGCCAGCAGCTCCTGGACAGGGGGCGGCGGCTACACCTTC; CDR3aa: CASSSWTGGGGYTF
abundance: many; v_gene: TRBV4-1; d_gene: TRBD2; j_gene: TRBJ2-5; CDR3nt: TGCGCCAGCAGCCAAGAACCGGGACTAGCGGGTGAGACCCAGTACTTC; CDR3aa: CASSQEPGLAGETQYF
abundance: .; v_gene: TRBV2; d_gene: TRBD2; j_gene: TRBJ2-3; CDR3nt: TGTGCCAGCAGTGAGTGGCTAGCGGATACAGATACGCAGTATTTT; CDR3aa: CASSEWLADTDTQYF
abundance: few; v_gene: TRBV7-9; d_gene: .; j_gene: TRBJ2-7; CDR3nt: TGTGCCAGCAGCTTTTCGGGACCCAGCTACGAGCAGTACTTC; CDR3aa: CASSFSGPSYEQYF
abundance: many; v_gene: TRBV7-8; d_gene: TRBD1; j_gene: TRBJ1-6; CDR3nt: TGTGCCAGCAGCTTGAAGGGACAGGCTAATTCACCCCTCCACTTT; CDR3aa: CASSLKGQANSPLHF
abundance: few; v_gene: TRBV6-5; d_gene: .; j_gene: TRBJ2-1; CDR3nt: TGTGCCAGCAGCGCGGGGGGGGACAGGGATCAATACAATGAGCAGTTCTTC; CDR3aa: CASSAGGDRDQYNEQFF
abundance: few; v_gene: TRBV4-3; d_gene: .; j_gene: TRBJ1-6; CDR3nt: TGCGCCAGCAGCCAAGGCATCTATAATTCACCCCTCCACTTT; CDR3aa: CASSQGIYNSPLHF
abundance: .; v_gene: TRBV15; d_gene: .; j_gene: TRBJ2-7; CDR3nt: TGTGCCACCAGCAGGTGGTCTGTAAACCCGCAGTACTTC; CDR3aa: CATSRWSVNPQYF
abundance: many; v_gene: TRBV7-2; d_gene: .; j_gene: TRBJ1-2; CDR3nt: TGTGCCAGCAGCTTAGTGGGGACCGGATTTTTCTATGGCTACACCTTC; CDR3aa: CASSLVGTGFFYGYTF
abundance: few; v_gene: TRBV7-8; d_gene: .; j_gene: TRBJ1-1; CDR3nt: TGTGCCAGCAGCTTAAACAACGACAAGAACACTGAAGCTTTCTTT; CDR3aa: CASSLNNDKNTEAFF
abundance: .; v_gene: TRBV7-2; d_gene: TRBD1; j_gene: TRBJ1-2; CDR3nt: TGTGCCAGCAGCTCAAATGACAGGGTCGGCGGCTACACCTTC; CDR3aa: CASSSNDRVGGYTF
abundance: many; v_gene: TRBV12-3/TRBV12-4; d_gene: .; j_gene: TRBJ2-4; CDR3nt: TGTGCCAGCAGTTTCTCGGGGTTCCAAAACATTCAGTACTTC; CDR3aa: CASSFSGFQNIQYF
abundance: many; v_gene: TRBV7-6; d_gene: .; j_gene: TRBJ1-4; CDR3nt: TGTGCCAGCAGCTTGTCGGCGGTGGCTAATGAAAAACTGTTTTTT; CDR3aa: CASSLSAVANEKLFF
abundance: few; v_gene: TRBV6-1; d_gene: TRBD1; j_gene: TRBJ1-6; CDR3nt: TGTGCCAGCACCGACAGGGATTACGATAATTCACCCCTCCACTTT; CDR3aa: CASTDRDYDNSPLHF
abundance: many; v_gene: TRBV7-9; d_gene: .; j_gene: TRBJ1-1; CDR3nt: TGTGCCAGCAGAGATCCGGGAGCGTGGACTGAAGCTTTCTTT; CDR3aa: CASRDPGAWTEAFF
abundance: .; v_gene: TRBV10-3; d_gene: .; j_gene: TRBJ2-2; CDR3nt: TGTGCCATCAGTGACGGCGGAGTTAACACCGGGGAGCTGTTTTTT; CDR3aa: CAISDGGVNTGELFF
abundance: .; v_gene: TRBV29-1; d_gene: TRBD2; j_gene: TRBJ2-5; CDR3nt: TGCAGCGTTGAAGAAGAACTAGCGTCGGGGACCCAGTACTTC; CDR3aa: CSVEEELASGTQYF